This T cell receptor (beta chain) was sequenced for a study of T cell responses to AZD1222 COVID-19 vaccine. The CDR3 extends over 14 amino acids. Trimming removed 5 bases from V and 1 base from J, with 13 bases in between. Germline CDR1 and CDR2: GTSNPN and SVGIG (reference sequence). Clones were sequenced by immunoSEQ multiplex PCR, and TCRdb holds only the in-frame ones, with some missing. The sample has some 79,000 clones; 80% are singletons. Sample: peripheral blood, taken 28 days after the second AZD1222 dose. The TCR originated in an adult who received the AZD1222 COVID-19 vaccine. This chain joins TRBV30 and TRBJ2-3, with no clear D. The CDR3, as DNA: TGTGCCTGGTCCTACGGGCTGGGCACAGATACGCAGTATTTT. This translates into CAWSYGLGTDTQYF.